Listed here is a single T cell receptor (beta chain). Its antigen is unidentified. This sample was included in a study of cytomegalovirus exposure and HLA in healthy donors. V dropped 6 bases and J dropped 5 bases, with 8 bases sitting between them. The CDR3 has 11 residues. The V gene's germline CDR1 is MNHEY and CDR2 SVGAGI. PCR involved 60 Vbeta and 13 Jbeta primers. Per the original methods: There were about 86 million unique TCR beta chains by a later count, and some 11 million of them were shared. Here immunoSEQ multiplex PCR was the method, and the copy in TCRdb shows in-frame clones only, minus some. Clonal size and the V and J genes are those of that table, whereas D and trimming came from the DNA. The table shows nearly 65,000 clones, with roughly 67% occurring only once. The study's findings and limits: Most sequenced TCRs were rare (though some public TCRs occurred in many donors).

What was sequenced was PBMCs. The chain is built from TRBV6-5 and TRBJ2-7; no definite D call. This receptor was identified in a man aged 50-59 years in good health and CMV-seronegative. The CDR3 region has the DNA TGTGCCAGCAGGAGGATGGACGAGCAGTACTTC. Translation gives CASRRMDEQYF.